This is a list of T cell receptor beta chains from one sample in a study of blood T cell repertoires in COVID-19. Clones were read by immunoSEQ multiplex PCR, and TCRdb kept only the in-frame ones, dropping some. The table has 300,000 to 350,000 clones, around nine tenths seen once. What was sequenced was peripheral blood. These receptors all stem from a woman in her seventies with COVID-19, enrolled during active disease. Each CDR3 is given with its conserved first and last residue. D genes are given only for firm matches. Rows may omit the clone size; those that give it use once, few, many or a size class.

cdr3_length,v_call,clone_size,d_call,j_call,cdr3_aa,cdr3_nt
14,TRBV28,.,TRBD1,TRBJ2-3,CATQQGALTDTQYF,TGTGCCACCCAGCAGGGGGCGCTGACAGATACGCAGTATTTT
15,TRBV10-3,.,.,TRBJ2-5,CAISESRQSSETQYF,TGTGCCATCAGTGAGTCGAGACAATCCTCGGAGACCCAGTACTTC
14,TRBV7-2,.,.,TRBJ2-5,CASSFLTGAETQYF,TGTGCCAGCAGCTTCCTGACAGGCGCCGAGACCCAGTACTTC
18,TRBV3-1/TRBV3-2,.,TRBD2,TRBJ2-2,CASSQAWDAGGNTGELFF,TGTGCCAGCAGCCAAGCCTGGGATGCGGGGGGGAACACCGGGGAGCTGTTTTTT
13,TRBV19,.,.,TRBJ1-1,CASSIESLREAFF,TGTGCCAGTAGTATTGAGAGTCTGCGTGAAGCTTTCTTT
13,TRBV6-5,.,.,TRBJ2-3,CASSYAYTDTQYF,TGTGCCAGCAGTTACGCCTACACAGATACGCAGTATTTT
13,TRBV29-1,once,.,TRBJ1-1,CSVGGVLYTEAFF,TGCAGCGTTGGGGGGGTACTGTACACTGAAGCTTTCTTT
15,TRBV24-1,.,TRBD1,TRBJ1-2,CATSDVRQGDYGYTF,TGTGCCACCAGTGATGTTCGACAGGGTGACTATGGCTACACCTTC
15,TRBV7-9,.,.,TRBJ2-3,CASSQGLLATDTQYF,TGTGCCAGCTCCCAGGGACTCCTGGCCACAGATACGCAGTATTTT
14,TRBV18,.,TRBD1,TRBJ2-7,CASSPTGGVNEQYF,TGTGCCAGCTCACCGACAGGGGGCGTAAACGAGCAGTACTTC
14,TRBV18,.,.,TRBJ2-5,CASSPTSPQETQYF,TGTGCCAGCTCACCTACTAGCCCCCAAGAGACCCAGTACTTC
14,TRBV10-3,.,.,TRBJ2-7,CAISESPGSHEQYF,TGTGCCATCAGTGAGTCCCCAGGGTCCCACGAGCAGTACTTC
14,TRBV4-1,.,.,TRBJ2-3,CASSQDLGVDTQYF,TGCGCCAGCAGCCAAGATCTGGGCGTTGATACGCAGTATTTT